This TCR beta chain was recorded in a study of blood T cell repertoires in COVID-19. Overall study context: From the United States, Italy and Spain came samples of acute and convalescent COVID-19. Sources were T cells, B-cell-depleted T cells, or PBMCs; the material itself was cDNA or gDNA.

In the original workflow: Reference gene primer amplification yielded estimated nucleated cell counts. Data came from immunoSEQ multiplex PCR; TCRdb stores just in-frame clones and leaves some out. V, J and clone size are taken as reported in that table, and D and trimming were inferred from the DNA itself. The table includes approximately 77,000 clones, roughly 89% detected once. The ends were cut back, 4 bases at V and 7 bases at J, with 13 bases in the middle. CDR1 MDHEN and CDR2 SYDVKM come from the germline V gene. CDR3 length: 13 amino acids. The chain has TRBV28 and TRBJ1-2; D is uncertain. This sequence was found in a man aged 50 to 59 with active COVID-19. Material for sequencing was peripheral blood. DNA for the CDR3: TGTGCCAGCAGTTCGGGGAGAATGGGTGGCTACACCTTC. As protein: CASSSGRMGGYTF.